Listed here are 5 T cell receptor beta chains from one sample, sequenced in a study of T cells after yellow fever vaccination. MiXCR, run by TCRdb on the 5' RACE reads, gives a single entry per CDR3 protein. Among 15,000 to 20,000 distinct CDR3 sequences listed, just over 4% were seen once. The material sequenced was PBMCs, either bulk or a sorted T-cell subset (CD4+, CD8+, memory, or dextramer-sorted; not recorded which), taken 15 days after the yellow fever booster vaccination. The receptors derive from a man younger than 45 who received the YFV17D yellow fever vaccine.

This clonotype was recorded many times. The CDR3 coding sequence is TGTGCCAGCAGCCAGATGGGACCCTCCTACGAGCAGTACTTC. Amino acids: CASSQMGPSYEQYF. The chain employs TRBV3-1 and TRBJ2-7, with D possibly being TRBD1 or TRBD2 (5 bases each). The germline gives CDR1 LGHDT, CDR2 YNNKEL (reference sequence). The CDR3 sequence is 14 residues long. V was trimmed by 3 bases and J by 0 bases, leaving 9 bases between them.

There are many counts of this clonotype. The chain employs TRBV5-1 and TRBJ2-7, with 12 bases aligning to TRBD2. Germline V gene sequence: CDR1 SGHRS, CDR2 YFSETQ. CDR3 size: 19 residues. The junction had 13 bases not matched to a gene; V was cut back by 0 bases and J by 3 bases. The CDR3 sequence: CASSLAPPSGRAIFYEQYF. DNA for the CDR3: TGCGCCAGCAGCTTGGCCCCACCTAGCGGGAGGGCCATATTCTACGAGCAGTACTTC.

This clonotype was observed at least ten times. The rearrangement links TRBV20-1 to TRBJ2-2; 13 nucleotides match TRBD2. The CDR3 is 15 residues long. After removal of 6 bases from V and 4 bases from J, the junction contained 5 bases not matched to a gene. Germline V gives CDR1 DFQATT, CDR2 SNEGSKA (reference sequence). The CDR3 reads CSAYRLAGGTGELFF. Here the CDR3 DNA reads TGCAGTGCCTACAGACTAGCGGGAGGCACCGGGGAGCTGTTTTTT.

This clonotype was found many times. The chain carries TRBV28 and TRBJ2-1; TRBD2 matches at 9 bases. This CDR3 has 17 amino acids. J gave up 0 bases and V 5 bases, and 8 bases lay outside the gene matches. Germline V gene lookup returns CDR1 MDHEN and CDR2 SYDVKM. The CDR3 DNA is TGTGCCAGCAGTCCGGTAGCGGGAGCAAGCTCCTACAATGAGCAGTTCTTC. It specifies CASSPVAGASSYNEQFF.

This clonotype has ten or more counts. The J gene is TRBJ2-7, the V gene TRBV19; D may be TRBD1 or TRBD2 (5 bases each). Deletions cut 5 bases from V and 4 bases from J, with 12 bases between. Per germline, CDR1 LNHDA and CDR2 SQIVND (reference sequence). This CDR3 has 13 residues. CDR3 coding DNA: TGTGCCAGTAGTCAGGGACGGGGATACGAGCAGTACTTC. This encodes CASSQGRGYEQYF.